This entry lists 28 T cell receptor beta chains sequenced from one sample in a study of blood T cell repertoires in COVID-19. The protocol was immunoSEQ multiplex PCR, while the TCRdb copy is restricted to in-frame clones and leaves out a portion. Altogether about 170,000 clones are present, 85% being singletons, with the ten largest covering 6.5% to 9%. The sample taken for sequencing was peripheral blood. Receptors were obtained from a woman at least 80 years old with COVID-19, enrolled during active disease.

The rearrangement joins TRBV12-3 or TRBV12-4 to TRBJ1-1, with no clear D. The CDR3 covers 11 residues. V gave up 1 base and J gave up 10 bases, with 7 bases separating them. The CDR3 DNA is TGTGCCAGCAGTTTAGACCGCGGAGCTTTCTTT. Its translation is CASSLDRGAFF.

Concerning this clone: A junction end diverges from the germline sequence, so it may reflect a read error. The chain employs TRBV6-5 and TRBJ1-2, with no clear D. This CDR3 is 12 amino acids long. Germline values: CDR1 MNHEY, CDR2 SVGAGI. CDR3 residues: CASSYSTPPGPF. Here the CDR3 DNA reads TGTGCCAGCAGTTACTCGACTCCTCCTGGCCCATTC.

The chain couples TRBV6-5 to TRBJ1-1, with 9 bases aligning to TRBD1. V was clipped by 5 bases and J by 6 bases; unmatched bases: 10. CDR3 size: 15 residues. The germline CDR1 and CDR2 sequences are MNHEY and SVGAGI. The CDR3 protein is CASSPTGGLSAEAFF. DNA for the CDR3: TGTGCCAGCAGTCCTACAGGGGGCTTGAGCGCTGAAGCTTTCTTT.

This clone is medium-sized in the sample. The chain couples TRBV4-1 to TRBJ1-3, with TRBD1 as a possible D gene (5 bases). Trimming stripped 4 bases from V and 3 bases from J, with 13 bases between. The CDR3 extends over 15 amino acids. Germline V gene lookup returns CDR1 MGHRA and CDR2 YSYEKL. The CDR3 spells CASSPTGGYGNTIYF. Written as DNA, the CDR3 is TGCGCCAGCAGCCCCACGGGGGGGTATGGAAACACCATATATTTT.

The chain is built from TRBV7-9 and TRBJ2-5; no clear D gene. The V gene lost 4 bases and the J gene lost 5 bases, with 8 bases spanning the gap. The CDR3 is 12 amino acids. Germline CDR1 is SEHNR and CDR2 is FQNEAQ (reference sequence). Here the CDR3 reads CASSSMRETQYF. CDR3 in DNA: TGTGCCAGCAGCTCGATGCGTGAGACCCAGTACTTC.

J is TRBJ2-1 and V is TRBV5-1, with TRBD2 identical over 10 bases. The CDR3 spans 16 residues. V trimming: 4 bases; J trimming: 5 bases; junction bases outside the gene matches: 9. Germline CDR1 and CDR2: SGHRS and YFSETQ. The CDR3 nucleotides read TGCGCCAGCAGCCCGGGGGTAGCGGGGGGAAACAATGAGCAGTTCTTC. It is translated as CASSPGVAGGNNEQFF.

This chain connects TRBV5-1 to TRBJ2-3, with 8 nucleotides matching TRBD1. Germline CDR1 is SGHRS and CDR2 is YFSETQ. The J segment lost 4 bases and the V segment lost 3 bases, leaving 4 bases of the junction unmatched. The CDR3 sequence is 14 residues long. The CDR3 nucleotides read TGCGCCAGCAGCTCGACAGGGGAGGCAGATACGCAGTATTTT. This sequence encodes CASSSTGEADTQYF.

The chain links TRBV6-6 to TRBJ2-6; 9 bases map to TRBD1. From germline, CDR1 is MNHNY and CDR2 SVGAGI (reference sequence). The ends lost 6 bases at V and 1 base at J; junction bases unmatched: 4. This CDR3 comprises 16 residues. DNA for the CDR3: TGTGCCAGCAGGGACAGGGGACCTTCTGGGGCCAACGTCCTGACTTTC. It yields the protein CASRDRGPSGANVLTF.

The V gene is TRBV19, the J gene TRBJ1-6; no clear D gene. Per the germline V gene, CDR1 is LNHDA and CDR2 is SQIVND (reference sequence). Trimming took off 1 base at V and 7 bases at J, with 11 bases between the two ends. The CDR3 covers 15 residues. CDR3 in DNA: TGTGCCAGTAGTATAGTAGAGCGGCGGAATTCACCCCTCCACTTT. Protein sequence: CASSIVERRNSPLHF.

The chain has TRBV6-1 and TRBJ1-5, with D unresolved. Germline V lookup: CDR1 MNHNS, CDR2 SASEGT. V was pared by 1 base and J by 1 base, with 20 bases between. The CDR3 consists of 19 residues. The CDR3 DNA reads as TGTGCCAGCAGTGAAGTTTTAGGTCTGAGCCTGGGCAGCAATCAGCCCCAGCATTTT. Its translation: CASSEVLGLSLGSNQPQHF.

This CDR3 reads CASAPGSRGATQYF. In nucleotides, the CDR3 is TGTGCCAGCGCGCCGGGGTCCCGCGGAGCAACGCAGTATTTT. This chain links TRBV5-4 with TRBJ2-3, with TRBD2 as a possible D gene (5 bases). The CDR3 extends over 14 amino acids. Per the germline V gene, CDR1 is SGHNT and CDR2 is YYREEE (reference sequence). The V end lost 7 bases, the J end lost 9 bases, and 21 bases lay between the germline ends.

This clone was counted a single time. The V call is TRBV15, the J call TRBJ1-5, with D tentatively TRBD1 (5 bases). The ends were cut back, 7 bases at V and 4 bases at J, with 11 bases in the middle. This CDR3 region has 13 residues. CDR1 LNHNV and CDR2 YYDKDF come from the germline V gene (reference sequence). This CDR3 reads CATMPGSNQPQHF. The CDR3 DNA sequence: TGTGCCACCATGCCAGGGTCTAATCAGCCCCAGCATTTT.

The V and J genes are TRBV10-3 and TRBJ2-2; 8 nucleotides match TRBD1. Germline CDR1 and CDR2: ENHRY and SYGVKD. V lost 10 bases to trimming and J lost 6 bases; unmatched junction nucleotides: 10. There are 14 residues in the CDR3. For the CDR3, the DNA is TGTGCCACCTCTCAGGACAGGGATGCCGGGGAGCTGTTTTTT. It codes for CATSQDRDAGELFF.

The chain combines TRBV2 with TRBJ2-7; D is perhaps TRBD2 (6 bases). Trimming stripped 5 bases from V and 11 bases from J, with 19 bases between. This CDR3 is built from 13 residues. From germline, CDR1 is SNHLY and CDR2 FYNNEI. The CDR3 spells CASSFNLGDSKYF. For the CDR3, the DNA is TGTGCCAGCAGTTTCAACCTGGGGGACTCGAAGTACTTC.

V is TRBV19 and J is TRBJ2-5; 9 bases match TRBD1. J gave up 5 bases and V 6 bases, and 16 bases lay outside the gene matches. CDR3 length: 17 amino acids. Germline V lookup: CDR1 LNHDA, CDR2 SQIVND (reference sequence). The CDR3 is CASSPNMAPGQGETQYF. Here the CDR3 DNA reads TGTGCCAGTAGCCCCAATATGGCTCCGGGACAGGGCGAGACCCAGTACTTC.

The CDR3 loop reads CASGRSTGNTIYF. The CDR3, as DNA: TGTGCCAGCGGCCGCTCCACGGGAAACACCATATATTTT. This rearrangement joins TRBV25-1 to TRBJ1-3, with D unresolved. Germline-derived CDR1 and CDR2 are MGHDK and SYGVNS. The CDR3 runs to 13 residues. V lost 8 bases and J lost 4, with 12 bases in between.

The gene calls are TRBV18 and TRBJ1-6; 7 nucleotides align to TRBD1. Germline CDR1 and CDR2: KGHSH and LQKENI. The CDR3 extends over 13 amino acids. The J segment lost 8 bases and the V segment lost 8 bases, leaving 6 bases of the junction unmatched. The CDR3 coding sequence is TGTGCCAGCAGACAGGGAATAGATTCACCCCTCCACTTT. It translates to CASRQGIDSPLHF.

The genes are TRBV15 and TRBJ1-2; D is unclear. Trimming removed 0 bases at V and 8 bases at J, with 10 bases between. CDR3 size: 13 residues. The germline gives CDR1 LNHNV, CDR2 YYDKDF (reference sequence). In nucleotides, the CDR3 is TGTGCCACCAGCAGAGATGGCCGCCTCGGCTACACCTTC. Its translation is CATSRDGRLGYTF.

J is TRBJ2-7 and V is TRBV11-2, with 11 bases aligning to TRBD2. Unmatched junction bases numbered 9, after V lost 3 bases and J lost 2 bases. Germline values: CDR1 SGHAT, CDR2 FQNNGV. The CDR3 runs 17 residues. The CDR3 sequence: CASSLTSGTVGPYEQYF. CDR3 coding DNA: TGTGCCAGCAGCTTGACTAGCGGGACCGTTGGCCCCTACGAGCAGTACTTC.

The chain employs TRBV20-1 and TRBJ2-1; tentative D call: TRBD1 (5 bases). Trimming left V 6 bases short and J 7 bases short, with 10 bases between. CDR3 length: 11 amino acids. Germline V gene lookup returns CDR1 DFQATT and CDR2 SNEGSKA (reference sequence). CDR3: CSASTANEQFF. The CDR3 DNA is TGCAGTGCCTCGACAGCAAATGAGCAGTTCTTC.

The chain links TRBV19 to TRBJ1-2; the D gene is possibly TRBD1 (6 bases). This CDR3 region has 13 residues. The V gene's germline CDR1 is LNHDA and CDR2 SQIVND (reference sequence). The V end was cut by 6 bases, the J end by 5 bases, with 13 bases between. CDR3 nucleotides: TGTGCCAGTAGCTACTCAGGACAGTATGGCTACACCTTC. Its translation is CASSYSGQYGYTF.

This clone was seen a few times. The chain carries TRBV6-5 and TRBJ2-2, with TRBD2 matching 11 bases. The CDR3 length is 16 residues. The trim removed 4 bases at V and 4 bases at J, leaving 5 bases unmatched. Looked up from germline, CDR1 is MNHEY and CDR2 is SVGAGI. The CDR3 region has the DNA TGTGCCAGCAGTTCCATACTAGCGGGGGTCACCGGGGAGCTGTTTTTT. It encodes CASSSILAGVTGELFF.

The CDR3 region is CASSSGGFGYGYTF. The DNA of the CDR3 is TGTGCCAGCAGTTCGGGGGGCTTTGGCTATGGCTACACCTTC. J is TRBJ1-2 and V is TRBV6-5, with D maybe TRBD1 (6 bases). CDR3 length: 14 residues. V was trimmed by 4 bases and J by 4 bases, leaving 13 bases between them. CDR1 and CDR2 (germline): MNHEY, SVGAGI.

This rearrangement joins TRBV19 to TRBJ2-3, with D possibly TRBD1 on 6 matching bases. The CDR3 has 15 amino acids. The V end was cut by 7 bases, the J end by 4 bases, with 18 bases between. Germline CDR1 and CDR2: LNHDA and SQIVND (reference sequence). The CDR3 loop reads CASKGDPARADTQYF. In DNA, the CDR3 is TGTGCCAGTAAGGGGGACCCCGCCCGAGCAGATACGCAGTATTTT. Looking up the rest from reference TRBV19 and TRBJ2-3 gives the full variable domain: DGGITQSPKYLFRKEGQNVTLSCEQNLNHDAMYWYRQDPGQGLRLIYYSQIVNDFQKGDIAEGYSVSREKKESFPLTVTSAQKNPTAFYLCASKGDPARADTQYFGPGTRLTVL.

The chain employs TRBV5-4 and TRBJ2-6, with 7 bases matching TRBD1. The CDR3 length is 17 residues. Germline loops: CDR1 SGHNT, CDR2 YYREEE (reference sequence). Unmatched junction bases numbered 5, after V lost 2 bases and J lost 0 bases. The CDR3 DNA reads as TGTGCCAGCAGCTTCCGGACAGGTAGCTCTGGGGCCAACGTCCTGACTTTC. Amino acids: CASSFRTGSSGANVLTF.

The chain uses TRBV5-1 and TRBJ2-7; 7 bases line up with TRBD1. The junction had 13 bases not matched to a gene; V was cut back by 4 bases and J by 3 bases. This CDR3 region has 16 residues. Germline CDR1 reads SGHRS; CDR2 reads YFSETQ. The CDR3 loop is CASSRGDRTNFYEQYF. The CDR3 nucleotides read TGCGCCAGCAGCCGTGGGGACAGAACCAATTTCTACGAGCAGTACTTC.

V gene TRBV2 combines with J gene TRBJ1-6, with D maybe TRBD1 (5 bases). Germline V CDR1 and CDR2: SNHLY, FYNNEI. The CDR3 spans 15 residues. Trimming took off 4 bases at V and 9 bases at J, with 16 bases between the two ends. The CDR3 coding sequence is TGTGCCAGCAGTGTTACGGTCCAGGGTACTTCACCCCTCCACTTT. Its translation: CASSVTVQGTSPLHF.

This clone was seen more than once but under ten times. The same CDR3 also results from other DNA sequences found in this sample. V gene TRBV5-4 combines with J gene TRBJ1-2; 7 bases align to TRBD1. This CDR3 is built from 13 residues. Germline V gene lookup returns CDR1 SGHNT and CDR2 YYREEE (reference sequence). V was clipped by 2 bases and J by 2 bases; unmatched bases: 0. The CDR3 sequence: CASSLQGNYGYTF. CDR3 coding DNA: TGTGCCAGCAGCTTACAGGGGAACTATGGCTACACCTTC.